The 7 T cell receptor beta chains below come from one sample, sequenced in a study of blood T cell repertoires in COVID-19. This table comes from immunoSEQ multiplex PCR, and its TCRdb copy is limited to in-frame clones, with some not included. Altogether 140,000 or so clones are present, approximately 78% being singletons, with the ten largest covering about 4.2%. Input material: peripheral blood. These receptors all come from a woman of 80 years or more with acute or convalescent COVID-19.

The V call is TRBV7-7, the J call TRBJ2-6; TRBD1 is a possible D gene (6 bases). This CDR3 contains 15 residues. CDR1 and CDR2 from the germline V gene are SSHAT and FNYEAQ (reference sequence). V lost 5 bases and J lost 2, with 10 bases in between. CDR3 nucleotides: TGTGCCAGCAGCCCAAACAGGGCTGGGGCCAACGTCCTGACTTTC. Translating it yields CASSPNRAGANVLTF.

The chain couples TRBV7-8 to TRBJ1-3; 10 bases agree with TRBD1. The CDR3 is made up of 16 amino acids. With 2 bases clipped from V and 2 bases from J, the junction kept 3 bases outside the gene matches. The germline V gene has CDR1 SGHVS and CDR2 FQNEAQ. The CDR3 loop is CASSLTGTGAGNTIYF. DNA of the CDR3: TGTGCCAGCAGCTTAACCGGGACAGGGGCTGGAAACACCATATATTTT.

The rearrangement uses TRBV7-2 and TRBJ2-5; 9 bases agree with TRBD2. Germline loops: CDR1 SGHTA, CDR2 FQGNSA. The CDR3 is made up of 15 amino acids. After removal of 5 bases from V and 2 bases from J, the junction contained 6 bases not matched to a gene. The CDR3 loop is CASSPGLAVQETQYF. In DNA, the CDR3 is TGTGCCAGCAGCCCGGGACTAGCAGTACAAGAGACCCAGTACTTC.

The V and J genes are TRBV18 and TRBJ2-5, with D possibly TRBD2 on 5 matching bases. V shed 4 bases and J shed 3 bases, with 12 bases lying between them. The CDR3 has 14 residues. Germline-derived CDR1 and CDR2 are KGHSH and LQKENI. The DNA for the CDR3 is TGTGCCAGCTCACGCTCCGGGGTCGAAGAGACCCAGTACTTC. Translated: CASSRSGVEETQYF.

The chain is built from TRBV27 and TRBJ1-5; D is ambiguous. This CDR3 is built from 15 residues. Germline CDR1 is MNHEY and CDR2 is SMNVEV (reference sequence). Trimming stripped 2 bases from V and 0 bases from J, with 8 bases between. The CDR3 sequence: CASSLNRHSNQPQHF. The CDR3 DNA reads as TGTGCCAGCAGTTTAAATAGACATAGCAATCAGCCCCAGCATTTT.

The chain employs TRBV5-1 and TRBJ2-7; TRBD1 aligns across 7 bases. V lost 5 bases and J lost 0; bases outside the gene matches: 8. The CDR3 has 15 residues. Per germline, CDR1 SGHRS and CDR2 YFSETQ. This chain's CDR3 is CASRTGPTSSYEQYF. CDR3 nucleotides: TGCGCCAGCAGGACAGGGCCTACGAGCTCCTACGAGCAGTACTTC.

The genes are TRBV19 and TRBJ1-5; a possible D gene is TRBD1 (5 bases). V was clipped by 3 bases and J by 3 bases, with 9 bases between them. The CDR3 is made up of 14 amino acids. Germline V gives CDR1 LNHDA, CDR2 SQIVND (reference sequence). CDR3 loop: CASSIGHSNQPQHF. CDR3 DNA: TGTGCCAGTAGTATTGGACATTCCAATCAGCCCCAGCATTTT.